This T cell receptor beta chain appears in the sequencing data of a study of OX40 agonist ivuxolimab in advanced cancers. Background on the study: An agonistic anti-OX40 (CD134) antibody, ivuxolimab, was used to treat the patients. Findings and caveats of the study: Compared with others, partial responders at 0.1-3.0 mg/kg displayed clonal expansion among the lowest.

V was shortened by 0 bases and J by 8 bases, with 16 bases between the two germline ends. Germline V CDR1 and CDR2: LGHNA, YSLEER. CDR3 length equals 15 residues. Only in-frame clones appear in the TCRdb table, and some are missing; sequencing was by immunoSEQ multiplex PCR. The data show 90,000 or so clones, approximately 89% seen once. Regarding this clone: Its antigen is still unknown.

The V gene is TRBV4-3, the J gene TRBJ1-2; D might be TRBD1 (5 bases). The sample was CD4+ or CD8+ T cells sorted from blood, taken in a trial of the OX40 agonist ivuxolimab. The clonotype comes from an adult with an advanced solid tumor such as melanoma, head and neck, liver or kidney cancer. As DNA, the CDR3 is TGCGCCAGCAGCCAAGATCTTGACCAGGGCTGGGGCTACACCTTC. It is translated as CASSQDLDQGWGYTF.